This T cell receptor beta chain was identified during a study of human T cells and chemical hapten exposure (TCRdb year 2021). About the investigation overall: Libraries were combined into a pool for sequencing, and differences in TCR yield between samples came mainly from small differences in library volumes within the pool. Both TCR alpha and TCR beta chains were sequenced from each blood RNA sample. In alopecia patients, the study followed how the peripheral blood TCR repertoire changed in vivo over primary and secondary sensitization to diphenylcyclopropenone (DPC), a hapten.

The V end gives up 3 bases and the J end 4 bases, leaving 6 bases in the junction not matched to a gene. Taken from cysteine to phenylalanine, the CDR3 has 15 residues. The only DNA kept is the CDR3, 45 bases in frame from the first base. The CDR1 and CDR2 encoded by the germline V gene are SGHRS and YFSETQ. In light of the paper, this sample's time point label describes: healthy volunteer bleed at 2 weeks. Total RNA was extracted from unfractionated whole blood that had been collected in Tempus Blood RNA tubes. Roughly 5 healthy volunteers served as TCR sequencing controls and were bled at day 0, 2 weeks and 6 weeks. What the authors observed across the whole study: The number of TCRs above 1 in 1000 frequency did not change with DPC sensitization; there was no evidence of global repertoire structure alterations. Repeated subsampling changed both the strength of the expansion versus patch-test correlation and the threshold at which the correlation became significant.

This clonotype was seen more than once but under ten times. Its antigen remains undetermined. The input lacks base qualities; no much larger clone sits a single base away. Receptor amplification or capture employed RACE. The sequencer listed for this sample is NextSeq 500. Library preparation attached unique molecular identifiers to individual cDNA molecules for quantitative, reproducible TCR counting. The authors processed their data as follows. The median number of TCRs per sample was approximately 93,000, ranging from 23,224 to 690,600. V, J and CDR3 annotation of the TCR reads was performed with the Decombinator software suite. Every sample was subsampled to the same number of TCRs (28,000) for the PS versus PT1 abundance plots. TCRs were defined as expanded if absent before sensitization and observed at least eight times at the 2-week time point. The public reads were quality trimmed at Q25 with fastp and then assembled into clones with MiXCR by TCRdb, keeping productive beta chains. CDR3 protein sequences are deduplicated, and each keeps its most common genes and DNA. These V and J calls derive from TCRdb rather than the authors' analysis. Across this sample there are over 85,000 distinct CDR3 sequences, with around 9% seen only once. The ten largest account for about 3.1% of the sample.

This receptor was obtained from a female donor in good health. Some clones in this sample may be carry-over from other donors' samples. Sample: whole blood. The sequence joins TRBV5-1 to TRBJ2-1; 8 bases in the junction line up with TRBD2. At the DNA level, the sequence is TGCGCCAGCAGCTATAGCGGGGCAGAGTACAATGAGCAGTTCTTC. Its protein is CASSYSGAEYNEQFF.